The 27 T cell receptor beta chains below were found in one sample sequenced in a study of T-cell memory formation after mild COVID-19. TCRdb reprocessed the 5' RACE reads via MiXCR and lists one record per CDR3 protein. The repertoire includes 450,000 to 650,000 distinct CDR3 sequences, roughly 21% of them detected once, and roughly 9.1% sits in the top ten. The source material was PBMCs or a T cell subset sorted from them (not recorded which). The source of these receptors is an adult woman who had mild COVID-19 (a few samples of this study predate the infection). Cell type and time point are not known.

This clonotype was found a few times. An end of the junction differs from the germline gene, which may be a read error. This sequence joins TRBV7-3 and TRBJ2-5, with D perhaps given as TRBD1 or TRBD2 (5 bases each). This CDR3 is built from 13 residues. The germline V gene has CDR1 SGHTA and CDR2 FQGTGA. The CDR3, as DNA: TGCGCCAGCAGCTTGGGGGTAGCGGAGACCCAGTACTTC. Protein sequence: CASSLGVAETQYF.

The chain combines TRBV7-3 with TRBJ1-2; perhaps TRBD1 as D (6 bases). V was cut by 0 bases and J by 4 bases, with 12 bases left in between. The germline gives CDR1 SGHTA, CDR2 FQGTGA. This CDR3 is built from 15 residues. The CDR3 region has the DNA TGTGCCAGCAGCTTAACCCCCGGACAGCCCTATGGCTACACCTTC. Amino acid sequence: CASSLTPGQPYGYTF. The variable domain in full, with the rest retrieved from reference TRBV7-3 and TRBJ1-2, is GAGVSQTPSNKVTEKGKYVELRCDPISGHTALYWYRQSLGQGPEFLIYFQGTGAADDSGLPNDRFFAVRPEGSVSTLKIQRTERGDSAVYLCASSLTPGQPYGYTFGSGTRLTVV.

This rearrangement joins TRBV29-1 to TRBJ1-2; tentatively, D is TRBD1 (5 bases). CDR1 SQVTM and CDR2 ANQGSEA come from the germline V gene. Trimming left V 7 bases short and J 0 bases short, with 12 bases between. The CDR3 runs 13 residues. The CDR3 nucleotides are TGCAGCGCCATCCGGGGCTCTAACTATGGCTACACCTTC. It translates to CSAIRGSNYGYTF.

This chain joins TRBV3-1 and TRBJ1-1, with D uncertain. This CDR3 region has 16 residues. V was pared by 1 base and J by 1 base, with 13 bases between. Germline V CDR1 and CDR2: LGHDT, YNNKEL (reference sequence). CDR3: CASSQGVRAKNTEAFF. The CDR3 nucleotides are TGTGCCAGCAGCCAAGGCGTCCGGGCTAAGAACACTGAAGCTTTCTTT.

This sequence joins TRBV7-2 and TRBJ1-4, with D perhaps matching TRBD1 (6 bases). CDR1 and CDR2 from the germline V gene are SGHTA and FQGNSA. Trimming removed 5 bases from V and 8 bases from J, with 18 bases in between. CDR3 length: 15 amino acids. Here the CDR3 reads CASSITGMGSEKLFF. The CDR3 nucleotides are TGTGCCAGCAGCATAACAGGGATGGGATCGGAAAAACTGTTTTTT.

This clonotype was seen a few times. This sequence joins TRBV7-8 and TRBJ2-3; 7 nucleotides line up with TRBD2. The CDR3 covers 16 residues. J lost 2 bases, V lost 2 bases, and 7 bases had no gene match. Germline loops: CDR1 SGHVS, CDR2 FQNEAQ. CDR3 sequence: CASSLLLGGPTDTQYF. The CDR3, as DNA: TGTGCCAGCAGCTTATTGTTGGGAGGGCCCACAGATACGCAGTATTTT. The whole variable domain, remainder taken from reference TRBV7-8 and TRBJ2-3, is GAGVSQSPRYKVAKRGQDVALRCDPISGHVSLFWYQQALGQGPEFLTYFQNEAQLDKSGLPSDRFFAERPEGSVSTLKIQRTQQEDSAVYLCASSLLLGGPTDTQYFGPGTRLTVL.

This clonotype was seen a few times. V usage is TRBV2 and J usage is TRBJ1-5, with a weak D call TRBD1 (6 bases). The CDR3 spans 14 residues. The germline gives CDR1 SNHLY, CDR2 FYNNEI. Trimming took 2 bases from V and 6 from J, leaving 11 bases between them. The CDR3 sequence: CASSESRGGQPQHF. Here the CDR3 DNA reads TGTGCCAGCAGTGAAAGCAGGGGAGGTCAGCCCCAGCATTTT. The full variable domain, with the rest looked up from reference TRBV2 and TRBJ1-5, is EPEVTQTPSHQVTQMGQEVILRCVPISNHLYFYWYRQILGQKVEFLVSFYNNEISEKSEIFDDQFSVERPDGSNFTLKIRSTKLEDSAMYFCASSESRGGQPQHFGDGTRLSIL.

This clonotype was observed a few times. This CDR3 is CASSLDSFGSYNSPLHF. The CDR3 nucleotides are TGTGCCAGCAGCTTAGACAGCTTTGGGTCCTATAATTCACCCCTCCACTTT. V usage is TRBV11-2 and J usage is TRBJ1-6; unclear D gene. The CDR3 is 17 amino acids. The V end was cut by 0 bases, the J end by 1 base, with 10 bases between. Germline CDR1 SGHAT, CDR2 FQNNGV.

The chain joins TRBV3-1 to TRBJ1-1; 8 bases are a match to TRBD1. CDR1 LGHDT and CDR2 YNNKEL come from the germline V gene (reference sequence). Trimming cost V 5 bases and J 4 bases; bases outside gene matches: 6. There are 14 residues in the CDR3. As DNA, the CDR3 is TGTGCCAGCAGCGCTCGACAGGGGCGCACTGAAGCTTTCTTT. It translates to CASSARQGRTEAFF.

The CDR3 region is CASSLWRLGGLGETQYF. In nucleotides, the CDR3 is TGCGCCAGCAGCTTGTGGCGCCTGGGGGGGCTAGGAGAGACCCAGTACTTC. The chain carries TRBV5-1 and TRBJ2-5; D may be TRBD2 (7 bases). The CDR3 consists of 17 residues. V was clipped by 1 base and J by 4 bases, with 20 bases between them. Per the germline V gene, CDR1 is SGHRS and CDR2 is YFSETQ.

This clonotype was picked up a small number of times. The chain has TRBV7-3 and TRBJ2-2; D call uncertain. CDR1 is SGHTA, CDR2 FQGTGA, per germline. The V end was cut by 5 bases, the J end by 5 bases, with 9 bases between. The CDR3 is 13 residues long. The CDR3 region has the DNA TGTGCCAGCAGCCCCACCACTACCGGGGAGCTGTTTTTT. It is translated as CASSPTTTGELFF.

In this sample, this clonotype turned up a few times. CDR3 nucleotide sequence: TGTGCCAGCAGTGAATATGGCGTCTACGAGCAGTACTTC. Encoded protein: CASSEYGVYEQYF. V and J are TRBV25-1 and TRBJ2-7; no definite D call. Per germline, CDR1 MGHDK and CDR2 SYGVNS. This CDR3 has 13 residues. Trimming stripped 0 bases from V and 3 bases from J, with 6 bases between.

This clonotype was picked up a small number of times. The rearrangement joins TRBV6-5 to TRBJ2-7; D possibly corresponds to TRBD2 (6 bases). Trimming took 0 bases from V and 1 from J, leaving 10 bases between them. The CDR3 length is 15 residues. CDR1 is MNHEY and CDR2 is SVGAGI in the germline V gene. CDR3: CASSYSHGGSYEQYF. In DNA, the CDR3 is TGTGCCAGCAGTTACTCCCACGGGGGATCCTACGAGCAGTACTTC.

This clonotype was seen a few times. The chain uses TRBV7-8 and TRBJ1-2, with D maybe TRBD1 (6 bases). The CDR3 is 12 amino acids. The V end lost 3 bases, the J end lost 8 bases, and 10 bases lay between the germline ends. Germline loops: CDR1 SGHVS, CDR2 FQNEAQ. CDR3 nucleotide sequence: TGTGCCAGCAGCTTTCAACAGGGAGGCTACACCTTC. Translated: CASSFQQGGYTF.

This sequence joins TRBV12-3 or TRBV12-4 and TRBJ1-5, with D unclear. Trimming removed 4 bases at V and 10 bases at J, with 11 bases between. This CDR3 is built from 12 residues. Written as DNA, the CDR3 is TGTGCCAGCAGTTCCTCCCCCCACCCCCAGCATTTT. It is translated as CASSSSPHPQHF.

This chain connects TRBV5-5 to TRBJ1-2; TRBD1 matches 10 bases. V shed 5 bases and J 10 bases; nucleotides not matched to a gene: 8. Germline-derived CDR1 and CDR2 are SGHKS and YYEKEE (reference sequence). There are 13 residues in the CDR3. CDR3 bases: TGTGCCAGCAGTACCGGGACAGGGGAGTTCTACACCTTC. Its translation is CASSTGTGEFYTF.

The chain combines TRBV4-3 with TRBJ2-2, with D perhaps matching TRBD1 (7 bases). Trimming pared 1 base from V and 4 bases from J, leaving 13 bases between. The length of the CDR3 is 16 residues. The germline V gene encodes CDR1 LGHNA and CDR2 YSLEER. The CDR3 spells CASSQGRGRGTGELFF. The CDR3 DNA reads as TGCGCCAGCAGCCAAGGGAGGGGGCGGGGCACCGGGGAGCTGTTTTTT.

This clonotype occurred a few times. The chain employs TRBV6-2 or TRBV6-3 and TRBJ1-5; D might be TRBD1 (5 bases). With 11 bases removed from V and 1 base from J, the gap between germline ends came to 15 bases. The germline V gene encodes CDR1 MNHEY and CDR2 SVGEGT. There are 14 residues in the CDR3. The CDR3 reads CASVGAESNQPQHF. DNA of the CDR3: TGTGCCTCTGTAGGGGCAGAGAGCAATCAGCCCCAGCATTTT.

The gene calls are TRBV29-1 and TRBJ2-3; the D gene is possibly TRBD2 (5 bases). The CDR3 loop spans 12 amino acids. From germline, CDR1 is SQVTM and CDR2 ANQGSEA. V lost 7 bases to trimming and J lost 1 base, with 9 bases between them. CDR3 amino acids: CSAGFGTDTQYF. The DNA for the CDR3 is TGCAGCGCGGGGTTCGGCACAGATACGCAGTATTTT.

The gene calls are TRBV4-3 and TRBJ1-2, with no clear D. CDR1 is LGHNA and CDR2 is YSLEER in the germline V gene. The CDR3 covers 15 residues. V lost 0 bases and J lost 4, with 12 bases in between. This CDR3 reads CASSQDGSGGYGYTF. The CDR3, as DNA: TGCGCCAGCAGCCAAGACGGGAGCGGTGGCTATGGCTACACCTTC.

The genes are TRBV25-1 and TRBJ2-5; maybe TRBD1 (5 bases). The germline gives CDR1 MGHDK, CDR2 SYGVNS. Trimming removed 3 bases from V and 1 base from J, with 12 bases in between. There are 15 residues in the CDR3. CDR3 nucleotide sequence: TGTGCCAGCAGTGACCCTACAGGCTTCCAAGAGACCCAGTACTTC. Translating gives CASSDPTGFQETQYF. Variable domain in full (rest from reference TRBV25-1 and TRBJ2-5): EADIYQTPRYLVIGTGKKITLECSQTMGHDKMYWYQQDPGMELHLIHYSYGVNSTEKGDLSSESTVSRIRTEHFPLTLESARPSHTSQYLCASSDPTGFQETQYFGPGTRLLVL.

This clonotype was picked up many times. The chain is built from TRBV5-4 and TRBJ2-7; possibly TRBD2 for D (6 bases). CDR3 length equals 12 residues. Germline V CDR1 and CDR2: SGHNT, YYREEE (reference sequence). V lost 1 base and J lost 7, with 9 bases in between. CDR3 in amino acids: CASSLPGREQYF. The CDR3 DNA reads TGTGCCAGCAGCTTGCCTGGGAGGGAGCAGTACTTC.

The chain has TRBV7-9 and TRBJ1-1, with a tentative D call TRBD1 (5 bases). Germline V gives CDR1 SEHNR, CDR2 FQNEAQ (reference sequence). The CDR3 runs 15 residues. V lost 8 bases to trimming and J lost 1 base, with 17 bases between them. In nucleotides, the CDR3 is TGTGCCAGCGGAGGGAATAAACAGGAGAACACTGAAGCTTTCTTT. Its translation is CASGGNKQENTEAFF. Supplemented by reference TRBV7-9 and TRBJ1-1, the full variable domain reads DTGVSQNPRHKITKRGQNVTFRCDPISEHNRLYWYRQTLGQGPEFLTYFQNEAQLEKSRLLSDRFSAERPKGSFSTLEIQRTEQGDSAMYLCASGGNKQENTEAFFGQGTRLTVV.

This chain connects TRBV18 to TRBJ2-3; D unresolved. Germline CDR1 reads KGHSH; CDR2 reads LQKENI. The CDR3 spans 14 residues. V was clipped by 4 bases and J by 1 base, with 9 bases between them. The CDR3 region is CASSRDTGTDTQYF. CDR3 coding DNA: TGTGCCAGCTCACGTGACACTGGCACAGATACGCAGTATTTT. Full variable domain (outside the CDR3, taken from reference TRBV18 and TRBJ2-3): NAGVMQNPRHLVRRRGQEARLRCSPMKGHSHVYWYRQLPEEGLKFMVYLQKENIIDESGMPKERFSAEFPKEGPSILRIQQVVRGDSAAYFCASSRDTGTDTQYFGPGTRLTVL.

This clonotype was counted at least ten times. This sequence joins TRBV7-2 and TRBJ2-7, with D perhaps matching TRBD1 (5 bases). The germline V gene has CDR1 SGHTA and CDR2 FQGNSA. V dropped 1 base and J dropped 3 bases, with 10 bases sitting between them. There are 14 residues in the CDR3. The chain's CDR3 is CASSLGGPVYEQYF. The CDR3 DNA reads as TGTGCCAGCAGCTTAGGGGGCCCTGTCTACGAGCAGTACTTC.

The chain links TRBV3-1 to TRBJ2-1, with TRBD1 matching 11 bases. The germline CDR1 and CDR2 sequences are LGHDT and YNNKEL (reference sequence). The CDR3 spans 16 residues. V trimming: 0 bases; J trimming: 8 bases; junction bases outside the gene matches: 6. The CDR3 DNA sequence: TGTGCCAGCAGCCAAGATGGGGACAGGGGGTGGTATGAGCAGTTCTTC. Amino acids: CASSQDGDRGWYEQFF.

This sequence joins TRBV3-1 and TRBJ2-3; D is perhaps TRBD1 or TRBD2 (7 bases each). The CDR3 extends over 16 amino acids. CDR1 is LGHDT, CDR2 YNNKEL, per germline (reference sequence). Trimming shortened V by 4 bases and J by 0 bases, and 14 bases separated the two germline ends. Written as DNA, the CDR3 is TGTGCCAGCAGCCGACGACAGGGAGGGAGCACAGATACGCAGTATTTT. It is translated as CASSRRQGGSTDTQYF.